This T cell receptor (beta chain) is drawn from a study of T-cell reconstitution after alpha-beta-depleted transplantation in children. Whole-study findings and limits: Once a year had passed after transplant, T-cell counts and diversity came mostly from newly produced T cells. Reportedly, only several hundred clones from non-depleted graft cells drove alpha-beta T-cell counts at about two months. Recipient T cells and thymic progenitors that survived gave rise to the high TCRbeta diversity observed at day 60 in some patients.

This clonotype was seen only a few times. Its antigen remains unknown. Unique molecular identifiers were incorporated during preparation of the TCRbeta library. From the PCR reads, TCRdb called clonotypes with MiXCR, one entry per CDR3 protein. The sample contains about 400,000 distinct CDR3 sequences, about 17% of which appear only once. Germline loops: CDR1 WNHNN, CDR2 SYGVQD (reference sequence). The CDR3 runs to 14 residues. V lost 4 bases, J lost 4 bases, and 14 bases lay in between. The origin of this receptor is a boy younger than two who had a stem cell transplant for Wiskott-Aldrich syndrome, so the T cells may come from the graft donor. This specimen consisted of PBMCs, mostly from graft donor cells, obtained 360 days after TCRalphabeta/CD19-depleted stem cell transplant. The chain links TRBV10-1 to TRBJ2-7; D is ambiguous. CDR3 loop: CASSAVLGPYEQYF. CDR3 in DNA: TGCGCCAGCAGTGCCGTCCTAGGTCCGTACGAGCAGTACTTC.